This TCR beta chain was documented in a study of blood T cells in healthy people across ages. Study-level findings and limits: What prevented conclusive comparison of naive and antigen-experienced cells was that PBMCs were unsorted.

For this clonotype: Its target is not known. The junction differs from germline at one of its ends, possibly a read error.

With a J-beta primer mix and a sample-barcoded 5' primer, a second PCR ran about 7 to 11 cycles. One entry per CDR3 protein results from TCRdb running MiXCR on the 5' RACE reads. This sample yields 1,500,000 or so distinct CDR3 sequences, of which under 55% are seen a single time; less than 5% belongs to the top ten. The germline V gene encodes CDR1 SEHNR and CDR2 FQNEAQ (reference sequence). The CDR3 sequence is 12 residues long. Total RNA, at least 6 micrograms per sample, was extracted from PBMCs. The TCR originated in a woman aged 18-29 years in good health. The chain uses TRBV7-9 and TRBJ1-2, with D unresolved. The sequencing input was blood. CDR3 DNA: TGTTCCAGCAGCTTAGATAACGGGCGCTACACCTTC. Translated, it gives CSSSLDNGRYTF.